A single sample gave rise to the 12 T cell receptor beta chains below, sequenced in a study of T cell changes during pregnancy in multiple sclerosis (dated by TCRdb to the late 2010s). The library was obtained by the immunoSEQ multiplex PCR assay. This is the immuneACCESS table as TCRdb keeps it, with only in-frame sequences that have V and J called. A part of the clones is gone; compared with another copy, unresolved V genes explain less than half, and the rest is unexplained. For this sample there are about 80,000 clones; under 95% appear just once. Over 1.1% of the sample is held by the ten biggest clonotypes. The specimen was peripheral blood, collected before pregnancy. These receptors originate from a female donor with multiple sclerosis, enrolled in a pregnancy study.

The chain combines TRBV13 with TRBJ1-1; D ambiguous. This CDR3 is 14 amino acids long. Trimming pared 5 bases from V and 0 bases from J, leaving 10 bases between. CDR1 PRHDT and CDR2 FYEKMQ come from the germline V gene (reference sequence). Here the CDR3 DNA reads TGTGCCAGCAGCGTCGGACTGATGAACACTGAAGCTTTCTTT. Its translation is CASSVGLMNTEAFF.

The CDR3 DNA is TGTGCCAGTAGTCCGGACAGGGGGTTCTATGGCTACACCTTC. It specifies CASSPDRGFYGYTF. The rearrangement joins TRBV19 to TRBJ1-2, with 10 nucleotides matching TRBD1. Germline loops: CDR1 LNHDA, CDR2 SQIVND (reference sequence). The CDR3 is made up of 14 amino acids. With 5 bases clipped from V and 4 bases from J, the junction kept 4 bases outside the gene matches.

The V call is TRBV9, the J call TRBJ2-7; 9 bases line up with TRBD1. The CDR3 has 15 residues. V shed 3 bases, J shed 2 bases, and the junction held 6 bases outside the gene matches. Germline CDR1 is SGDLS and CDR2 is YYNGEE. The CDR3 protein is CASSAGQGWPYEQYF. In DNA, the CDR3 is TGTGCCAGCAGCGCGGGACAGGGATGGCCCTACGAGCAGTACTTC.

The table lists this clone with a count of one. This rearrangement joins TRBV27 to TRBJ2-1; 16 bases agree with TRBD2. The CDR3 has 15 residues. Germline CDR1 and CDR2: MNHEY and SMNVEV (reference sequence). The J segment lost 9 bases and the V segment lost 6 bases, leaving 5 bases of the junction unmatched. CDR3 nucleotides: TGTGCCAGCAGAACGGGACTAGCGGGGGGGAGTGAGCAGTTCTTC. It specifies CASRTGLAGGSEQFF.

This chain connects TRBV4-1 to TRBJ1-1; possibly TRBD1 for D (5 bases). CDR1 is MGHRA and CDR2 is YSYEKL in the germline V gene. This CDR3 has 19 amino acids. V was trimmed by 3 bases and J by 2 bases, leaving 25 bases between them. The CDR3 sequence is CASSHSFDRQPVDNTEAFF. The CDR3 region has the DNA TGCGCCAGCAGCCATTCTTTTGACAGACAGCCGGTGGATAACACTGAAGCTTTCTTT.

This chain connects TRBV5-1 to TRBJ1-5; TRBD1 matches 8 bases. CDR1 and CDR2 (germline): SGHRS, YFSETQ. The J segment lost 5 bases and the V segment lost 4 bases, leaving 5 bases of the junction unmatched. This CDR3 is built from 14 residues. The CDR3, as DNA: TGCGCCAGCAGCCCGACAGGGGCCGATCAGCCCCAGCATTTT. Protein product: CASSPTGADQPQHF.

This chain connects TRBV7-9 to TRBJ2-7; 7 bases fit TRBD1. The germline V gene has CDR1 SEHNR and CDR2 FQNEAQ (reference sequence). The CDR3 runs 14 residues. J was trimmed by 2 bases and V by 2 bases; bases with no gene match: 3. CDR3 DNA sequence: TGTGCCAGCAGCTTAACAGGGGCTACCTACGAGCAGTACTTC. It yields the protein CASSLTGATYEQYF.

The CDR3 region is CASSVGGAYNEQFF. In nucleotides, the CDR3 is TGTGCCAGCAGTGTAGGGGGGGCCTACAATGAGCAGTTCTTC. The chain recombines TRBV2 with TRBJ2-1, with a possible D match to TRBD2 (7 bases). With 4 bases removed from V and 2 bases from J, the gap between germline ends came to 9 bases. This CDR3 is built from 14 residues. The germline gives CDR1 SNHLY, CDR2 FYNNEI.

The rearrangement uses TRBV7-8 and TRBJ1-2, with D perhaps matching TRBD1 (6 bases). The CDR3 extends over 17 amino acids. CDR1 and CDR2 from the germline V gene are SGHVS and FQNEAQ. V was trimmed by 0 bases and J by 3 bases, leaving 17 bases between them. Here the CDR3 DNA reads TGTGCCAGCAGCTTAGCGCGTATTAGGCAGGGGCACTATGGCTACACCTTC. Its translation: CASSLARIRQGHYGYTF.

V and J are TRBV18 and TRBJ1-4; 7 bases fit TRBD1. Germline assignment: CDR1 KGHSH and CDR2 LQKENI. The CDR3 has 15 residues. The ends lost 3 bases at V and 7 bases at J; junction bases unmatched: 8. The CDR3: CASSPYRGLREKLFF. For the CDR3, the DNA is TGTGCCAGCTCACCCTACAGGGGATTACGTGAAAAACTGTTTTTT. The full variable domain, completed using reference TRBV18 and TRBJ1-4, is NAGVMQNPRHLVRRRGQEARLRCSPMKGHSHVYWYRQLPEEGLKFMVYLQKENIIDESGMPKERFSAEFPKEGPSILRIQQVVRGDSAAYFCASSPYRGLREKLFFGSGTQLSVL.

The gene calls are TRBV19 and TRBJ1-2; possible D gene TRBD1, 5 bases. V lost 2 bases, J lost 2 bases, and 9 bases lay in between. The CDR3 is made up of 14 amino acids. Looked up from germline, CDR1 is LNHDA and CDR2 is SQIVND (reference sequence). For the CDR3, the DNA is TGTGCCAGTAGTATATTAGGGGCGAACTATGGCTACACCTTC. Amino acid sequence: CASSILGANYGYTF. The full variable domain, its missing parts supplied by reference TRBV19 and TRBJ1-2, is DGGITQSPKYLFRKEGQNVTLSCEQNLNHDAMYWYRQDPGQGLRLIYYSQIVNDFQKGDIAEGYSVSREKKESFPLTVTSAQKNPTAFYLCASSILGANYGYTFGSGTRLTVV.

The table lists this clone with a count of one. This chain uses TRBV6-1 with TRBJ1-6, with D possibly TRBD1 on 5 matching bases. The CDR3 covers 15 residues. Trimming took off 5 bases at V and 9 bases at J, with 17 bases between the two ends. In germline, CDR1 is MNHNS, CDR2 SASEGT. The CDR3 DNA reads TGTGCCAGCAGTTCTCGGCAGGGAGGCCGTTCACCCCTCCACTTT. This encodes CASSSRQGGRSPLHF.